The subject of this entry is one T cell receptor beta chain. TCRdb keeps only in-frame clones here, not all; method: immunoSEQ multiplex PCR. This table holds around 190,000 clones, about nine tenths found once. This entry is derived from a study of blood T cell repertoires in COVID-19. About the study: Samples came from the United States, Italy and Spain, spanning acute and convalescent COVID-19.

CDR1 SNHLY and CDR2 FYNNEI come from the germline V gene. The CDR3 covers 16 residues. V was clipped by 5 bases and J by 1 base; unmatched bases: 8. The sequenced sample was peripheral blood. This rearrangement joins TRBV2 to TRBJ1-5; 7 bases are a match to TRBD1. The source is a man between 18 and 29 years old with active or convalescent COVID-19. The CDR3 DNA follows: TGTGCCAGCAGTCCCGGGACAGACTCGAGCAATCAGCCCCAGCATTTT. Protein: CASSPGTDSSNQPQHF.